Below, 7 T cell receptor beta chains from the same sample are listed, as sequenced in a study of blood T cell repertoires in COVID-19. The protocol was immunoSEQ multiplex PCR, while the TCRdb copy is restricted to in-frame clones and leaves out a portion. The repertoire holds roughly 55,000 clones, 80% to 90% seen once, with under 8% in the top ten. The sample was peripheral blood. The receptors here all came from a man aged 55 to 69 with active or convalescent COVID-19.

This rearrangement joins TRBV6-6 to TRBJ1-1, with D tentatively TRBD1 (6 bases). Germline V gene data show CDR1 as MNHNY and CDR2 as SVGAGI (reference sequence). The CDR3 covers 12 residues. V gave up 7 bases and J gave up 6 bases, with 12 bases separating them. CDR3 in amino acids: CASTTQGAEAFF. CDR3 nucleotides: TGTGCCAGCACCACACAGGGAGCTGAAGCTTTCTTT.

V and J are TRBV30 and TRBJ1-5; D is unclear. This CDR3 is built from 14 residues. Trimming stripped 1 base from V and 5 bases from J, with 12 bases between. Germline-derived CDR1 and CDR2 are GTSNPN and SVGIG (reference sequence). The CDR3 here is CAWSDDSTYQPQHF. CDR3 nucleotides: TGTGCCTGGAGTGATGACTCAACCTATCAGCCCCAGCATTTT.

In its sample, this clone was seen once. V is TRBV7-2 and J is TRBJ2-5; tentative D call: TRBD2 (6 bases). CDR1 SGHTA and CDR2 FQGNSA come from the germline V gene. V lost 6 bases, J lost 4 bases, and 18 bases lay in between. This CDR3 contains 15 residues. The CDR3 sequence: CASSPAGTVGETQYF. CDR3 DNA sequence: TGTGCCAGCAGTCCAGCGGGTACCGTCGGAGAGACCCAGTACTTC. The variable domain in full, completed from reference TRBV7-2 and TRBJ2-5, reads GAGVSQSPSNKVTEKGKDVELRCDPISGHTALYWYRQSLGQGLEFLIYFQGNSAPDKSGLPSDRFSAERTGGSVSTLTIQRTQQEDSAVYLCASSPAGTVGETQYFGPGTRLLVL.

CDR3 in amino acids: CASSSLMRTGGTEAFF. The CDR3 coding sequence is TGTGCCAGCAGCTCACTAATGAGGACAGGGGGCACTGAAGCTTTCTTT. V usage is TRBV5-5 and J usage is TRBJ1-1; 10 bases map to TRBD1. The germline CDR1 and CDR2 sequences are SGHKS and YYEKEE (reference sequence). V lost 3 bases and J lost 4; bases outside the gene matches: 9. This CDR3 spans 16 amino acids.

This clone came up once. CDR3 sequence reads: CASSSSSINEQFF. In nucleotides, the CDR3 is TGTGCCAGCAGCTCATCTAGCATAAATGAGCAGTTCTTC. This chain connects TRBV5-5 to TRBJ2-1, with TRBD2 as a possible D gene (5 bases). V lost 3 bases, J lost 7 bases, and 11 bases lay in between. The germline V gene encodes CDR1 SGHKS and CDR2 YYEKEE (reference sequence). CDR3 length: 13 amino acids.

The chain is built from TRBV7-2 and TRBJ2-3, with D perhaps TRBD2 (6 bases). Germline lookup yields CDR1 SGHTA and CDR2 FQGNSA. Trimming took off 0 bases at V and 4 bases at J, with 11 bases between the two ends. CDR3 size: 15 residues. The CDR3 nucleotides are TGTGCCAGCAGCTTAGCGGCCACTAGCTCAGATACGCAGTATTTT. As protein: CASSLAATSSDTQYF.

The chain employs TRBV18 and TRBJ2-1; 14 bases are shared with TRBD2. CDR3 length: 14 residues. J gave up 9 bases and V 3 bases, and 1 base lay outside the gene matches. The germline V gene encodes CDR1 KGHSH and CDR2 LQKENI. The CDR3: CASSPTSGRGEQFF. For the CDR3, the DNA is TGTGCCAGCTCACCGACTAGCGGGAGGGGTGAGCAGTTCTTC.